This T cell receptor beta chain was sequenced for a study of cytomegalovirus exposure and HLA in healthy donors. The CDR3 runs to 14 residues. Trimming left V 2 bases short and J 3 bases short, with 8 bases between. The V gene's germline CDR1 is SGHAT and CDR2 FQNNGV. Remarks on this clone: The antigen remains unidentified.

Study results and limitations: Cytomegalovirus status was reportedly diagnosed by the classifier with high sensitivity and specificity. The only immune exposure information that was available was CMV serostatus. Some V segments (TRBV6-2 and TRBV6-3 among them) were excluded as indistinguishable.

The PCR used 60 Vbeta and 13 Jbeta primers. Profiled with immunoSEQ multiplex PCR; TCRdb holds only in-frame clones, not every one. The sample contains roughly 120,000 clones, roughly two thirds of which appear only once. The source is a man in his thirties or forties in good health and CMV-seropositive. The sample consisted of PBMCs. The rearrangement links TRBV11-2 to TRBJ2-1; no clear D gene. CDR3 nucleotides: TGTGCCAGCAGCTTAATATCGTTCTACAATGAGCAGTTCTTC. Protein sequence: CASSLISFYNEQFF.